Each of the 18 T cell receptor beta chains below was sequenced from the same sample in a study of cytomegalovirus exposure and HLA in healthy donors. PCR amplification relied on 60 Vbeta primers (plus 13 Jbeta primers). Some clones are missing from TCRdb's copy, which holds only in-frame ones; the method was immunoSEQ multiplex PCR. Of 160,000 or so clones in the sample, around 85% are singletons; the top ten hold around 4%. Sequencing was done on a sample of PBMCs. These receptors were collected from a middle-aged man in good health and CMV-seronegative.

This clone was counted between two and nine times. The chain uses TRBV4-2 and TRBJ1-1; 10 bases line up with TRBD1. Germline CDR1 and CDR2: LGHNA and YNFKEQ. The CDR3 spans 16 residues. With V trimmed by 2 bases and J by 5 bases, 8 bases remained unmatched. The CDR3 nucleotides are TGTGCCAGCAGCCAACGACAGGGGGCGCCTGGGACTGAAGCTTTCTTT. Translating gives CASSQRQGAPGTEAFF.

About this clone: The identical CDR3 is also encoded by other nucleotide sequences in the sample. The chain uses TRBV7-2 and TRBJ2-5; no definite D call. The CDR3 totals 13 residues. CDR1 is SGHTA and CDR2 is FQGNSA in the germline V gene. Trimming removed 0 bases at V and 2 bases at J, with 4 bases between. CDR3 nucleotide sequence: TGTGCCAGCAGCTTAGCCAGGCAAGAGACCCAGTACTTC. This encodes CASSLARQETQYF. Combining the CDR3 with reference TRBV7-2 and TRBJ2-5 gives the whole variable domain GAGVSQSPSNKVTEKGKDVELRCDPISGHTALYWYRQSLGQGLEFLIYFQGNSAPDKSGLPSDRFSAERTGGSVSTLTIQRTQQEDSAVYLCASSLARQETQYFGPGTRLLVL.

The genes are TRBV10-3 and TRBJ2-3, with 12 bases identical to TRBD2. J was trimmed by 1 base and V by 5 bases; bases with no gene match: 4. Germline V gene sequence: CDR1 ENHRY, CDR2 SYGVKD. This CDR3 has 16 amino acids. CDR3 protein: CAISPLAGGGTDTQYF. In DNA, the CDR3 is TGTGCCATCAGTCCACTAGCGGGGGGCGGCACAGATACGCAGTATTTT.

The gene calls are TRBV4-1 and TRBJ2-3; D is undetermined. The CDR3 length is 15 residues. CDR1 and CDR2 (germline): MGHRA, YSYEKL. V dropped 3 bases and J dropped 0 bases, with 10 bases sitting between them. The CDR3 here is CASSQVQQSTDTQYF. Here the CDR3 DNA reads TGCGCCAGCAGCCAGGTACAGCAGAGCACAGATACGCAGTATTTT.

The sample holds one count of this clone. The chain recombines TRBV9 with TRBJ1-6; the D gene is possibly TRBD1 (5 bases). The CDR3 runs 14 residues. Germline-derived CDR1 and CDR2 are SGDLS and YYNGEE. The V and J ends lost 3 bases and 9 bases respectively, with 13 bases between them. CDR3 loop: CASSEQVGGSPLHF. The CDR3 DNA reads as TGTGCCAGCAGCGAACAGGTGGGCGGTTCACCCCTCCACTTT.

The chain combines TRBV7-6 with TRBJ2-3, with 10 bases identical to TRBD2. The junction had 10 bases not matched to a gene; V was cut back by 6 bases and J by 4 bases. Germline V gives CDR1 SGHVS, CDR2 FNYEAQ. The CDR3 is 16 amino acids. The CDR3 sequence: CASRELAGGGADTQYF. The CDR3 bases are TGTGCCAGCAGAGAGTTAGCGGGGGGTGGGGCAGATACGCAGTATTTT.

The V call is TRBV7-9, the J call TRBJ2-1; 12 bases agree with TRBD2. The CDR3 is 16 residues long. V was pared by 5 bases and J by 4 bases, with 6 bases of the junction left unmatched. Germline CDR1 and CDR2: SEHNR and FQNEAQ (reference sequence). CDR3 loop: CASSAQTSGGYNEQFF. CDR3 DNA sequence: TGTGCCAGCAGCGCCCAGACTAGCGGGGGATACAATGAGCAGTTCTTC.

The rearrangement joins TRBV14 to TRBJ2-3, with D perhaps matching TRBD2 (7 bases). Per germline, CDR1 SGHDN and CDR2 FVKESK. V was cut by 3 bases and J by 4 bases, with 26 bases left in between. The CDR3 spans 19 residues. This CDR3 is CASSHMGRGRPYGADTQYF. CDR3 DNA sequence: TGTGCCAGCAGCCATATGGGGCGGGGGCGGCCCTACGGCGCAGATACGCAGTATTTT. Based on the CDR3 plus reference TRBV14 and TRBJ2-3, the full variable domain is EAGVTQFPSHSVIEKGQTVTLRCDPISGHDNLYWYRRVMGKEIKFLLHFVKESKQDESGMPNNRFLAERTGGTYSTLKVQPAELEDSGVYFCASSHMGRGRPYGADTQYFGPGTRLTVL.

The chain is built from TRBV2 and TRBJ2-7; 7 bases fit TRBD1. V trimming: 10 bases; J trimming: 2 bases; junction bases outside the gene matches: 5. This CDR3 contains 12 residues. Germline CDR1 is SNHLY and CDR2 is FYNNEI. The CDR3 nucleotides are TGTGCCATCGCCGGGACAGCCTACGAGCAGTACTTC. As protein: CAIAGTAYEQYF.

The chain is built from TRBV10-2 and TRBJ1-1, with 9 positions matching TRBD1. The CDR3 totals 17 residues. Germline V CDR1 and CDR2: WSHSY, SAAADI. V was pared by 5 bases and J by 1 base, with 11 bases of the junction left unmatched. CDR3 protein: CASSPTGTGLKNTEAFF. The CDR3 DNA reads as TGCGCCAGCAGTCCCACCGGGACAGGGCTTAAGAACACTGAAGCTTTCTTT.

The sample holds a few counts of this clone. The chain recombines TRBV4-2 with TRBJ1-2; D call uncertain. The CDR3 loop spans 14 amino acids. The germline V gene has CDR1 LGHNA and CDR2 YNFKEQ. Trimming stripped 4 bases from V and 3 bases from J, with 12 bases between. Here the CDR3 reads CASSRTDEDYGYTF. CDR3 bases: TGTGCCAGCAGCCGGACTGACGAAGACTATGGCTACACCTTC.

The CDR3 DNA follows: TGCAGTGCTAGCGCCCGGGGTGAAGCTTTCTTT. Protein sequence: CSASARGEAFF. V is TRBV20-1 and J is TRBJ1-1; no definite D call. Trimming took 3 bases from V and 7 from J, leaving 9 bases between them. The CDR3 is 11 residues long. Germline CDR1 is DFQATT and CDR2 is SNEGSKA (reference sequence).

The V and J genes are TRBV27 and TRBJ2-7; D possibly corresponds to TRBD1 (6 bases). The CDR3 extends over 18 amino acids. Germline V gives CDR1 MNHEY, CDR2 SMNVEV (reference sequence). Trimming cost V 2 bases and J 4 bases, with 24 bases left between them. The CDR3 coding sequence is TGTGCCAGCAGTTTAAGGGGCACAGGGTCGGCCTTTCAATACGAGCAGTACTTC. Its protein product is CASSLRGTGSAFQYEQYF.

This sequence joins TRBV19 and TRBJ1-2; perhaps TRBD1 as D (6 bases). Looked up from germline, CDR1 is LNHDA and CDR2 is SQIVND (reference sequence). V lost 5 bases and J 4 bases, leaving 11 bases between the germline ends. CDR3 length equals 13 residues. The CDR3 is CASSRQVTYGYTF. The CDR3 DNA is TGTGCCAGTAGTCGACAGGTCACCTATGGCTACACCTTC.

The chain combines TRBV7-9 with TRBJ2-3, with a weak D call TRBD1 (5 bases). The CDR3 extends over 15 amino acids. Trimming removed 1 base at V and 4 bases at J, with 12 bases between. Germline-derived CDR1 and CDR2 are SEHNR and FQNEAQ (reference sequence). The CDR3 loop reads CASSLGDSVADTQYF. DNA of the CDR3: TGTGCCAGCAGCTTAGGAGACAGTGTGGCAGATACGCAGTATTTT.

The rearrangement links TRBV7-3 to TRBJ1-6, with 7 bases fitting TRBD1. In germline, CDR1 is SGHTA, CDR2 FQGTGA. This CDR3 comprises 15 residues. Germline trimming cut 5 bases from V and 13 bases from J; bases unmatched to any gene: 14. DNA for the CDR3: TGTGCCAGCAGCCTCACCCCAGGGGGACTGAATCCCCTCCACTTT. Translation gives CASSLTPGGLNPLHF.

The CDR3 reads CASSEVGAAYSPLHF. The CDR3 region has the DNA TGTGCCAGCAGCGAAGTGGGGGCGGCGTATTCACCCCTCCACTTT. The rearrangement joins TRBV14 to TRBJ1-6; TRBD1 might be the D (6 bases). Germline V gives CDR1 SGHDN, CDR2 FVKESK. This CDR3 is built from 15 residues. Trimming took off 5 bases at V and 8 bases at J, with 16 bases between the two ends. Complete variable domain (other parts from reference TRBV14 and TRBJ1-6): EAGVTQFPSHSVIEKGQTVTLRCDPISGHDNLYWYRRVMGKEIKFLLHFVKESKQDESGMPNNRFLAERTGGTYSTLKVQPAELEDSGVYFCASSEVGAAYSPLHFGNGTRLTVT.

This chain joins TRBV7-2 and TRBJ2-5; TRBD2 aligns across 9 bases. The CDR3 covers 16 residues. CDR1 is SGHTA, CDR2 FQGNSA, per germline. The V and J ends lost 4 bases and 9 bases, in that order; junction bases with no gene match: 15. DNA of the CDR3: TGTGCCAGCAGCTCTCTGGGAGCGGGGGGATTGATGTCCCAGTACTTC. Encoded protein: CASSSLGAGGLMSQYF.